This TCR beta chain comes out of a study of T cell responses to AZD1222 COVID-19 vaccine. TCRdb's table, derived via immunoSEQ multiplex PCR, lists solely in-frame clones and lacks some. The repertoire consists of about 78,000 clones, with under 90% occurring once and the leading ten covering around 1.4%. The CDR3 contains 15 residues. Germline CDR1 and CDR2: LNHNV and YYDKDF (reference sequence). The V end was cut by 3 bases, the J end by 2 bases, with 11 bases between. The study's findings and limits: Reports say nearly half of spike-specific TCRs go after unmutated variant regions. Repertoire sampling occurred only after the peak T cell response.

As for this clone: The antigen is undetermined.

Samples with a second dose at about 4 or about 12 weeks were pooled together. The receptor was isolated from an adult who received the AZD1222 COVID-19 vaccine. This sequence joins TRBV15 and TRBJ1-5; perhaps TRBD1 as D (5 bases). The sample was peripheral blood, taken 28 days after the second AZD1222 dose. The CDR3 sequence is CATSSRAWGNQPQHF. The CDR3 DNA is TGTGCCACCAGCAGCAGGGCTTGGGGCAATCAGCCCCAGCATTTT.